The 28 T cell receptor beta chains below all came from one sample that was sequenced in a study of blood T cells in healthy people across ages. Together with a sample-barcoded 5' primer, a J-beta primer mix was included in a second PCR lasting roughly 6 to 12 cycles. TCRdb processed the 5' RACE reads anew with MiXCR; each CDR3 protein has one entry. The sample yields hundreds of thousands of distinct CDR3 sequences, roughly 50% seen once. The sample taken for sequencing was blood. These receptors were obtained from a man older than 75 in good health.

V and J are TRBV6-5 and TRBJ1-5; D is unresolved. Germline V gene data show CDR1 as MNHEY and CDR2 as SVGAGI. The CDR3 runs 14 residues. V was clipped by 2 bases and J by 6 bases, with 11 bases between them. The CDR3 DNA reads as TGTGCCAGCAGTTACAAAGGTGTTAGTCAGCCCCAGCATTTT. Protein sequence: CASSYKGVSQPQHF.

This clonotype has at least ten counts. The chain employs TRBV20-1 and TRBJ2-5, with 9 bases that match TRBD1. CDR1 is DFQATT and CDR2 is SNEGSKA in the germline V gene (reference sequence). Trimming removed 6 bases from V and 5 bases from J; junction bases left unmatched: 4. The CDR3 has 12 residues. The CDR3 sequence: CSAQQGAETQYF. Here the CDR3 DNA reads TGCAGTGCCCAACAGGGGGCCGAGACCCAGTACTTC.

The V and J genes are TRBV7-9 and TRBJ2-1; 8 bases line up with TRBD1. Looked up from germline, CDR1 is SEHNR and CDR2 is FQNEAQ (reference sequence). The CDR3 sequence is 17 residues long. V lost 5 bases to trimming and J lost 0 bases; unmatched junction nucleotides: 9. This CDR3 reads CASSPSRGPTSYNEQFF. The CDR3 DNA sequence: TGTGCCAGCAGCCCATCCAGGGGGCCGACCTCCTACAATGAGCAGTTCTTC.

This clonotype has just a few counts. The CDR3 coding sequence is TGCAGTGCTAGACTCCGTCCCGATACGCAGTATTTT. Amino acids: CSARLRPDTQYF. V is TRBV20-1 and J is TRBJ2-3, with D uncertain. Germline values: CDR1 DFQATT, CDR2 SNEGSKA (reference sequence). The CDR3 runs to 12 residues. Trimming took 2 bases from V and 6 from J, leaving 9 bases between them.

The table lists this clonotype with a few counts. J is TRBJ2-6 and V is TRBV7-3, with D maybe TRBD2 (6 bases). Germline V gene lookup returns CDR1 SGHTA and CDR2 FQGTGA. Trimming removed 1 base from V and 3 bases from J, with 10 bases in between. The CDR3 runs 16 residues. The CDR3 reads CASSLRLGIGANVLTF. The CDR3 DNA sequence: TGTGCCAGCAGCTTAAGACTAGGGATTGGGGCCAACGTCCTGACTTTC.

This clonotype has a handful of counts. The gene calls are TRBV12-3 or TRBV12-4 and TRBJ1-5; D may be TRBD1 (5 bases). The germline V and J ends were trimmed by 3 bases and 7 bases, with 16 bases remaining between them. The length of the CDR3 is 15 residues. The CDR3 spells CASSFSGVRDQPQHF. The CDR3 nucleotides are TGTGCCAGCAGTTTCTCCGGGGTAAGGGACCAGCCCCAGCATTTT.

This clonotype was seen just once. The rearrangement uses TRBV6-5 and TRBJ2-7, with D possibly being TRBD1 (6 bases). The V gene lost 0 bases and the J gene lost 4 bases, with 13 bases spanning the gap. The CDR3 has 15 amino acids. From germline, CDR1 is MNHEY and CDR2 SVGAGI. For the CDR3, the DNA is TGTGCCAGCAGTTACTCGATCAGGGGCCTATACGAGCAGTACTTC. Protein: CASSYSIRGLYEQYF.

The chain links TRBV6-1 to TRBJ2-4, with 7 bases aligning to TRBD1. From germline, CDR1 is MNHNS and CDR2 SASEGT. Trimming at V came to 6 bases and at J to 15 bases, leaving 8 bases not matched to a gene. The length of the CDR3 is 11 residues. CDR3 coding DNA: TGTGCCAGCAGGCTGGACAGGCTTATGTACTTC. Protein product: CASRLDRLMYF.

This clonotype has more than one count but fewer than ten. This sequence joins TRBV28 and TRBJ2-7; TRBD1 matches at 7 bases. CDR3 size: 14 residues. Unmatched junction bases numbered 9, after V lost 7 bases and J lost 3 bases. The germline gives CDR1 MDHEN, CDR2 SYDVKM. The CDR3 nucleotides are TGTGCCAGCAATAAACAGGGGAAGGACTACGAGCAGTACTTC. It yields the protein CASNKQGKDYEQYF.

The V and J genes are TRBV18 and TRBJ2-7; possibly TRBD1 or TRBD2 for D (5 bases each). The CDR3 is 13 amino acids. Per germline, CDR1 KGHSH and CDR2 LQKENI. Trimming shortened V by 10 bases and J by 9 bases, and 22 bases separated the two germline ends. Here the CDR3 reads CANSFSLGPGQYF. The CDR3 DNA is TGTGCCAACTCTTTCAGTCTGGGACCCGGGCAGTACTTC.

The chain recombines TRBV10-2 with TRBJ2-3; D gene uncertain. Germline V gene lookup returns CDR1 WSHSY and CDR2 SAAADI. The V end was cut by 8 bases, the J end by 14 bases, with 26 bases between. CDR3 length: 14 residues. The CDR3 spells CASSFGRRNRFAYF. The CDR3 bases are TGCGCCAGCTCCTTCGGACGGCGGAACAGATTCGCGTATTTT.

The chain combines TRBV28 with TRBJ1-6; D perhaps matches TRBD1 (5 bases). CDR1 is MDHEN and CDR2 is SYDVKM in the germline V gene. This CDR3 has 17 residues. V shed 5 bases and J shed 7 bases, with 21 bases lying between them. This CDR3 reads CASSPTGLEGLNSPLHF. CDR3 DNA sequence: TGTGCCAGCAGTCCTACAGGCCTCGAGGGCCTAAATTCACCCCTCCACTTT.

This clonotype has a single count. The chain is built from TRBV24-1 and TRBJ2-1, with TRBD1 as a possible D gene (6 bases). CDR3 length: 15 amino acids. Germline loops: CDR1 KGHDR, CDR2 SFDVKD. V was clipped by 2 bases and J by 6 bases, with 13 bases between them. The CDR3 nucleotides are TGTGCCACCAGTGATTCCTGGACAGCCGGCAATGAGCAGTTCTTC. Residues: CATSDSWTAGNEQFF.

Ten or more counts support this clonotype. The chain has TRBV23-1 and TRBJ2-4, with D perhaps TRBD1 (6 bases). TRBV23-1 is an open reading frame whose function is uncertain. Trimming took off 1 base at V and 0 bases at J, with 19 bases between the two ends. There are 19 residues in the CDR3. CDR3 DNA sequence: TGCGCCAGCAGTCAATGGTCGGCGGCTGGGGGCTTAGCCAAAAACATTCAGTACTTC. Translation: CASSQWSAAGGLAKNIQYF.

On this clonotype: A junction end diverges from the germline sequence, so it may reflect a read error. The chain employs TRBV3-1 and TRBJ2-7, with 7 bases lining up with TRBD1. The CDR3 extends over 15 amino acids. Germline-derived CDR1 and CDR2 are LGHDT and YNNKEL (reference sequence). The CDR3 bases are TGTGCCAGCAGACGGAAGGGGGCCCCACCTTACGAGCGGTACTTC. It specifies CASRRKGAPPYERYF.

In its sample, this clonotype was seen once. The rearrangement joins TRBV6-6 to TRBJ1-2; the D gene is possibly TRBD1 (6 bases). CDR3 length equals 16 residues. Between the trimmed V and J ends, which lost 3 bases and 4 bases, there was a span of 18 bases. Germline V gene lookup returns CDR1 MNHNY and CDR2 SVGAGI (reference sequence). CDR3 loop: CASSYPGGSGLYGYTF. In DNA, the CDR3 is TGTGCCAGCAGTTATCCGGGGGGCTCCGGGCTCTATGGCTACACCTTC.

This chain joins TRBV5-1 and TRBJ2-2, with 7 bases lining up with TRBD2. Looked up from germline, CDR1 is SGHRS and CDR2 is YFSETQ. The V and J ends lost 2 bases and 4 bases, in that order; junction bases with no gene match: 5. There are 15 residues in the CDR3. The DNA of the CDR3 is TGCGCCAGCAGCTTTGATCCGGGGGGCACCGGGGAGCTGTTTTTT. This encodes CASSFDPGGTGELFF. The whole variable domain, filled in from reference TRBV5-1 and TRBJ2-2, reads KAGVTQTPRYLIKTRGQQVTLSCSPISGHRSVSWYQQTPGQGLQFLFEYFSETQRNKGNFPGRFSGRQFSNSRSEMNVSTLELGDSALYLCASSFDPGGTGELFFGEGSRLTVL.

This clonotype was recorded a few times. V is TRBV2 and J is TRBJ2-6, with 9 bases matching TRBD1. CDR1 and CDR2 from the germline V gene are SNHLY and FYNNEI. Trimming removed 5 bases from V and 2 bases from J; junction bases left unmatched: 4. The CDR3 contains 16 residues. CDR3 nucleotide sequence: TGTGCCAGCAGTCAGGACAGGGGTCCTGGGGCCAACGTCCTGACTTTC. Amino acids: CASSQDRGPGANVLTF.

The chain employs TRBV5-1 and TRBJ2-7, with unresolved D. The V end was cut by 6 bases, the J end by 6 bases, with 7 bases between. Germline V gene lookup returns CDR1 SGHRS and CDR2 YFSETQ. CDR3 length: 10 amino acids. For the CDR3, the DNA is TGCGCCAGCATTCCACGCGAGCAGTACTTC. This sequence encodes CASIPREQYF.

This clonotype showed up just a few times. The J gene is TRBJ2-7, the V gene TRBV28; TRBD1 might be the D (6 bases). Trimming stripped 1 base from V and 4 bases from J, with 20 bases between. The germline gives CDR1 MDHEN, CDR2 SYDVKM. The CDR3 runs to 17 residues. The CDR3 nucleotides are TGTGCCAGCAGTTTATCCCACCGACAGGCGGTATTGTACGAGCAGTACTTC. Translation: CASSLSHRQAVLYEQYF.

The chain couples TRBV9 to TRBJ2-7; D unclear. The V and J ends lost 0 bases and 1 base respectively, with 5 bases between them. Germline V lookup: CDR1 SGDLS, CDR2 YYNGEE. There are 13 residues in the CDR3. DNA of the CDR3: TGTGCCAGCAGCGTAGGGATTTCCTACGAGCAGTACTTC. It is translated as CASSVGISYEQYF.

CDR3 sequence: CASSLWTGGDGYTF. DNA of the CDR3: TGTGCCAGCAGTTTATGGACAGGGGGCGATGGCTACACCTTC. The chain combines TRBV28 with TRBJ1-2, with 10 bases aligning to TRBD1. This CDR3 has 14 amino acids. With 0 bases clipped from V and 6 bases from J, the junction kept 1 base outside the gene matches. Germline loops: CDR1 MDHEN, CDR2 SYDVKM.

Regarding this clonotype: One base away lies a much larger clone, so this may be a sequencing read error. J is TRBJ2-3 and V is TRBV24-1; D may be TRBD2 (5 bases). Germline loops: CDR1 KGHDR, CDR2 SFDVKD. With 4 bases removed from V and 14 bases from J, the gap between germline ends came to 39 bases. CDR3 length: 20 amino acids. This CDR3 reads CATSDNRTHSQRGQHRDAYF. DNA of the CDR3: TGTGCCACCAGTGACAACCGTACACATTCCCAGCGCGGGCAGCACAGAGACGCGTATTTT.

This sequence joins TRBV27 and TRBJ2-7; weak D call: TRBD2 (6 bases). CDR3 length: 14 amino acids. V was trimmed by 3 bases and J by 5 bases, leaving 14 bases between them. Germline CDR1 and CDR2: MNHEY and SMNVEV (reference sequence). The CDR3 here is CASSFSSDIHEQYF. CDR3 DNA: TGTGCCAGCAGTTTCTCTAGCGATATCCACGAGCAGTACTTC.

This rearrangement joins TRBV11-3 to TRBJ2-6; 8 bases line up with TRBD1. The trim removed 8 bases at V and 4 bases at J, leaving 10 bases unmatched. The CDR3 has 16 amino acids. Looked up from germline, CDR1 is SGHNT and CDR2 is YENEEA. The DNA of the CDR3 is TGTGCCAGCTGGCGGCAGGGGGCTATCGGGGCCAACGTCCTGACTTTC. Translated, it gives CASWRQGAIGANVLTF. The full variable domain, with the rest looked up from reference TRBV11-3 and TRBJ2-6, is EAGVVQSPRYKIIEKKQPVAFWCNPISGHNTLYWYLQNLGQGPELLIRYENEEAVDDSQLPKDRFSAERLKGVDSTLKIQPAELGDSAVYLCASWRQGAIGANVLTFGAGSRLTVL.

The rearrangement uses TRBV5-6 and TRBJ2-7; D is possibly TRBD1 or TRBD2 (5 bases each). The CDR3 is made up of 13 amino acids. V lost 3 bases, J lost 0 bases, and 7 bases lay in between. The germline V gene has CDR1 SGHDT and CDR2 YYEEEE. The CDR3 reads CASSWGTSYEQYF. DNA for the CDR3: TGTGCCAGCAGCTGGGGGACCTCCTACGAGCAGTACTTC.

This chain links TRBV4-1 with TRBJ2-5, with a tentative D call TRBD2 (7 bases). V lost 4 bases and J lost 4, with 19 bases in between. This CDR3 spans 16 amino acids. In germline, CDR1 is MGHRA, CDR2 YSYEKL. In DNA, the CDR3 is TGCGCCAGCAGCCTAGGCGGGGGCGGACAGAGAGAGACCCAGTACTTC. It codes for CASSLGGGGQRETQYF.

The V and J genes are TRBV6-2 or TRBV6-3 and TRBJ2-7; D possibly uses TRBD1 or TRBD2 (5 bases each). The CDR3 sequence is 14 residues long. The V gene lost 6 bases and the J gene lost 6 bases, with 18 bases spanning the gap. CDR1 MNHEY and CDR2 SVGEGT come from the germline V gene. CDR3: CASSRDEILAEQYF. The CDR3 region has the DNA TGTGCCAGCAGCCGGGACGAAATTCTAGCCGAGCAGTACTTC.